This is a list of T cell receptor beta chains from one sample in a study of breast tumors, draining lymph nodes, adjacent tissues. TCRdb re-called the multiplex PCR reads through MiXCR, storing one row per CDR3 protein. The repertoire holds around 100,000 distinct CDR3 sequences, with 21% as singletons. Sequenced material: axillary lymph node tissue. The receptors here all came from a female donor with breast cancer. Some clones in this sample may be carry-over from other donors' samples. Each CDR3 is given with its conserved first and last residue. Fields, in order: J gene, D gene, clone size, V gene, CDR3 DNA, CDR3 protein. The D gene is left open where the match is weak. A row's size may be missing; if present it is once, few, many or a size class.

TRBJ1-2,NA,many,TRBV15,TGTGCCACCAGCAGAGATTTGGGATCTGGCTACACCTTC,CATSRDLGSGYTF
TRBJ1-5,NA,many,TRBV6-5,TGTGCCAGCAGTGTTGCGGGAGCCCATCAGCCCCAGCATTTT,CASSVAGAHQPQHF
TRBJ1-6,NA,many,TRBV7-9,TGTGCCAGCAGCTTAGTTCGGGGAAGTATGGTATCACCCCTCCACTTT,CASSLVRGSMVSPLHF
TRBJ2-7,NA,NA,TRBV20-1,TGCAGTGCTAGTTACGGGACCCGATACGAGCAGTACTTC,CSASYGTRYEQYF
TRBJ2-3,NA,many,TRBV12-3/TRBV12-4,TGTGCCAGCAGTTTAGGGGCCCGCGATACGCAGTATTTT,CASSLGARDTQYF
TRBJ2-1,TRBD1,many,TRBV7-8,TGTGCCAGCAGAACCGGGACAGGGGGAGTTAAGTTCAATGAGCAGTTCTTC,CASRTGTGGVKFNEQFF
TRBJ1-2,NA,many,TRBV5-5,TGTGCCAGCAGCTTACTCGGTTCGAGTGGCTACACCTTC,CASSLLGSSGYTF
TRBJ1-5,NA,NA,TRBV28,TGTGCCAGCAGTACCTCAGGGGCCGTAGATCAGCCCCAGCATTTT,CASSTSGAVDQPQHF
TRBJ2-3,NA,NA,TRBV14,TGTGCCAGCAGCCCCGGCTGGGGGGCAACCACAGATACGCAGTATTTT,CASSPGWGATTDTQYF
TRBJ2-2,NA,many,TRBV9,TGTGCCAGCGGCACACGGACCGGGGAGCTGTTTTTT,CASGTRTGELFF
TRBJ2-4,NA,many,TRBV11-1,TGTGCCAGCAGCTTAGACGTTAAAAACATTCAGTACTTC,CASSLDVKNIQYF
TRBJ2-7,TRBD1,many,TRBV6-1,TGTGCCAGCAGTGATCAAGGGGGCACCTACGAGCAGTACTTC,CASSDQGGTYEQYF
TRBJ1-3,NA,many,TRBV30,TGTGCCTCCGGACGCCGGTCCTCTGGAAACACCATATATTTT,CASGRRSSGNTIYF
TRBJ1-5,TRBD1,many,TRBV6-6,TGTGCCAGCAGTCAGGGACAGTACAATCAGCCCCAGCATTTT,CASSQGQYNQPQHF
TRBJ1-5,TRBD1,NA,TRBV11-3,TGTGCCAGCAGGGTGGGACAGGACAATCAGCCCCAGCATTTT,CASRVGQDNQPQHF
TRBJ2-7,NA,many,TRBV11-3,TGTGCCAGCAGCCAGGACGGATCCTACGAGCAGTACTTC,CASSQDGSYEQYF
TRBJ2-1,TRBD2,many,TRBV5-1,TGCGCCAGCAGCTCTACCACTAGCGGGGGGATCGGTGAGCAGTTCTTC,CASSSTTSGGIGEQFF
TRBJ2-1,NA,many,TRBV7-2,TGTGCCAGCAGCTCAAGCTCGGGCAATGAGCAGTTCTTC,CASSSSSGNEQFF
TRBJ2-1,NA,NA,TRBV19,TGTGCCAGTACGGGCGGGGGCAGGTCCTACAATGAGCAGTTCTTC,CASTGGGRSYNEQFF
TRBJ1-2,TRBD1,many,TRBV20-1,TGCAGTGCTAAAGGGACAGTTGTGGAGGACTATGGCTACACCTTC,CSAKGTVVEDYGYTF
TRBJ2-5,NA,many,TRBV20-1,TGCAGTGCGCGGGTTAGTCCGGAGACCCAGTACTTC,CSARVSPETQYF
TRBJ2-1,NA,many,TRBV9,TGTGCCAGCAGCGTAGCAGGTAGGGCAGGGGACAATGAGCAGTTCTTC,CASSVAGRAGDNEQFF
TRBJ2-6,NA,few,TRBV11-2,TGTGCCAGCAGCCTCGGGGCCAACGTCCTGACTTTC,CASSLGANVLTF
TRBJ2-7,TRBD1,NA,TRBV7-9,TGTGCCAGCAGCCCTCGGGCAGGGGGAGACGAGCAGTACTTC,CASSPRAGGDEQYF
TRBJ1-6,NA,many,TRBV5-5,TGTGCCAGCAGCTTCCAGGACCCGGGTAATTCACCCCTCCACTTT,CASSFQDPGNSPLHF